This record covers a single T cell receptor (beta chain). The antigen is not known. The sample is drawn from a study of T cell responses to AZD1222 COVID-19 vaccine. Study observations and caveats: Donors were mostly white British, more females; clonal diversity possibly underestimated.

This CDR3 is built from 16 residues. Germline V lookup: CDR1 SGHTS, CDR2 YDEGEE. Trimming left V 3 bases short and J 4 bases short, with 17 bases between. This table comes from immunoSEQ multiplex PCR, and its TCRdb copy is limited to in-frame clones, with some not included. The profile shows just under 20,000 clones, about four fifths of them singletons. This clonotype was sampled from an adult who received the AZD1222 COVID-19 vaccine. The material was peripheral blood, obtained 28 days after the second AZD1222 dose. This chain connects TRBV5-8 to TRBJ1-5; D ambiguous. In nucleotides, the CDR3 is TGTGCCAGCAGCTCTGGGAAGGGTATTGCAAATCAGCCCCAGCATTTT. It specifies CASSSGKGIANQPQHF.